Listed below are T cell receptor beta chains from one sample, sequenced in a study of blood T cell repertoires in COVID-19. Assay used: immunoSEQ multiplex PCR; TCRdb lists only in-frame clones, some missing. This table has some 150,000 clones, about 80% appearing once. The sample consisted of peripheral blood. Source of these receptors: a human donor with acute or convalescent COVID-19. The donor label of this sample is uncertain. Both conserved end residues are part of each CDR3. D genes are given only for firm matches. Only part of the rows carry a size: once, few, many, or a class if the clone is expanded.

len	abundance	v_gene	j_gene	d_gene	CDR3nt	CDR3aa
13	-	TRBV30	TRBJ1-1	TRBD1	TGTGCCTGGCCGGGACAGGGTCCCACTGAAGCTTTCTTT	CAWPGQGPTEAFF
11	-	TRBV5-8	TRBJ2-7	-	TGTGCCAGCAGCTTTACGGACAGACAGTACTTC	CASSFTDRQYF
14	few	TRBV7-2	TRBJ2-7	TRBD2	TGTGCCAGCAGCCGGAGCGGGGCCTCCTACGAGCAGTACTTC	CASSRSGASYEQYF
13	-	TRBV6-1	TRBJ2-7	-	TGTGCCAGCAGTGAACAAGGCGGTTACGAGCAGTACTTC	CASSEQGGYEQYF
16	-	TRBV6-2/TRBV6-3	TRBJ1-5	TRBD1	TGTGCCAGCAGTTTCCGGGACAGGGCCGGCAATCAGCCCCAGCATTTT	CASSFRDRAGNQPQHF
14	-	TRBV2	TRBJ1-6	TRBD1	TGTGCCAGCGGTTTGACAGGGGACTATTCACCCCTCCACTTT	CASGLTGDYSPLHF
14	-	TRBV5-3	TRBJ1-1	TRBD1	TGTGCCAGAAGTGCCGGGACAGAGAACACTGAAGCTTTCTTT	CARSAGTENTEAFF
14	-	TRBV3-1/TRBV3-2	TRBJ1-1	-	TGTGCCAGCAGCCAAGTGGGGGGTGACACTGAAGCTTTCTTT	CASSQVGGDTEAFF
15	-	TRBV19	TRBJ2-2	-	TGTGCCAGTAGCCCGGTTGTAGGGGGTCCCGGGGAGCTGTTTTTT	CASSPVVGGPGELFF
15	-	TRBV7-2	TRBJ1-3	-	TGTGCCAGCAGCGTAAATCTGGGGGCAACGGACACCATATATTTT	CASSVNLGATDTIYF
14	-	TRBV5-1	TRBJ2-3	-	TGCGCCAGCAGCTTGCATAGTAGCACAGATACGCAGTATTTT	CASSLHSSTDTQYF
13	-	TRBV19	TRBJ1-2	TRBD1	TGTGCCGGCGGGGGACAGGCTAACTATGGCTACACCTTC	CAGGGQANYGYTF
16	-	TRBV7-9	TRBJ1-1	-	TGTGCCAGCAGCTTAGCCAGGACAGCCCCAGCCACTGAAGCTTTCTTT	CASSLARTAPATEAFF
16	-	TRBV30	TRBJ1-6	-	TGTGCCTGGAGTAGCGGGGACTGGGAGGTCGGTTCACCCCTCCACTTT	CAWSSGDWEVGSPLHF
13	few	TRBV29-1	TRBJ1-5	TRBD1	TGCAGCGTTGGAAGGGACAGGGATCAGCCCCAGCATTTT	CSVGRDRDQPQHF
15	-	TRBV7-2	TRBJ1-6	-	TGTGCCAGCAGCCCGAGGACAGTCTCTAATTCACCCCTCCACTTT	CASSPRTVSNSPLHF
12	-	TRBV29-1	TRBJ1-5	-	TGCAGCGTTGTCTGGGGGGATCAGCCCCAGCATTTT	CSVVWGDQPQHF
14	-	TRBV5-1	TRBJ1-1	TRBD1	TGCGCCAGCAGCTCGACAGGGGGCTTCACTGAAGCTTTCTTT	CASSSTGGFTEAFF
15	once	TRBV7-7	TRBJ2-7	TRBD2	TGTGCCAGCAGCTTAGGGACTAGCGGGAGTTACGAGCAGTACTTC	CASSLGTSGSYEQYF
15	-	TRBV20-1	TRBJ2-1	TRBD2	TGCAGTGCTAGTGCCGGGACTAGCGGGAACAATGAGCAGTTCTTC	CSASAGTSGNNEQFF
14	-	TRBV6-5	TRBJ2-3	-	TGTGCCAGCAGGACGGCGGGGCACACAGATACGCAGTATTTT	CASRTAGHTDTQYF
14	-	TRBV30	TRBJ1-6	TRBD1	TGTGCCTGGAGTGACGGACAGGATTATTCACCCCTCCACTTT	CAWSDGQDYSPLHF
17	-	TRBV14	TRBJ2-1	TRBD2	TGTGCCAGCAGCTCAAGACTAGCGGGAGGAACCTACAATGAGCAGTTCTTC	CASSSRLAGGTYNEQFF
15	once	TRBV5-1	TRBJ1-3	-	TGCGCCAGCAGCTTGATGGGAGGGGACGGAAACACCATATATTTT	CASSLMGGDGNTIYF
17	-	TRBV5-1	TRBJ1-3	-	TGCGCCAGCAGCTTGGGGGGCCCGGGTCGCTCTGGAAACACCATATATTTT	CASSLGGPGRSGNTIYF
14	-	TRBV28	TRBJ2-5	-	TGTGCCAGCAGCCTCCGAGACTTTAGGGAGACCCAGTACTTC	CASSLRDFRETQYF
15	few	TRBV6-6	TRBJ2-2	-	TGTGCCAGCAGTTACTCCAGCCCTAGCACCGGGGAGCTGTTTTTT	CASSYSSPSTGELFF
16	-	TRBV9	TRBJ2-2	-	TGTGCCAGCAGCGTAGCCCCGGGATTGGGTCAGGGAGGTCTGTTTTTT	CASSVAPGLGQGGLFF
16	-	TRBV7-9	TRBJ1-5	TRBD1	TGTGCCAGCAGCTTAGGGGGTTTACAGGGGGAGAAGCCCCAGCATTTT	CASSLGGLQGEKPQHF
15	-	TRBV6-1	TRBJ1-5	TRBD1	TGTGCCAGCAGTGAGGAACAGGGGGCGCGCCAGCCCCAGCATTTT	CASSEEQGARQPQHF
18	-	TRBV3-1/TRBV3-2	TRBJ2-3	TRBD2	TGTGCCAGCAGCCAGCAAGCGGGAGGGCCGGGTTACACAGATACGCAGTATTTT	CASSQQAGGPGYTDTQYF
16	-	TRBV28	TRBJ2-5	TRBD1	TGTGCCAGCAGTTTGCATCCGGGACAGGGCCAAGAGACCCAGTACTTC	CASSLHPGQGQETQYF
16	-	TRBV5-4	TRBJ2-1	-	TGTGCCAGCAGCTTGGGAAACAGGCACGGGTCATATGAGCAGTTCTTC	CASSLGNRHGSYEQFF
13	-	TRBV28	TRBJ1-2	-	TGTGCCAGCACCCTAACCGGACAGCCTAACTACACCTTC	CASTLTGQPNYTF
15	once	TRBV6-6	TRBJ2-7	TRBD2	TGTGCCAGCAGTTACGGTGCGGGAGACGCCTACGAGCAGTACTTC	CASSYGAGDAYEQYF
11	-	TRBV2	TRBJ1-1	-	TGTGCCAGCAGTGTAGGGGTCGAAGCTTTCTTT	CASSVGVEAFF
15	-	TRBV25-1	TRBJ2-1	TRBD2	TGTGCCAGCAGTGGCGCGGCGGGGGGCCACAATGAGCAGTTCTTC	CASSGAAGGHNEQFF
15	-	TRBV19	TRBJ2-7	TRBD1	TGTGCCAGTAGTGTACCGGGACAGGGGATCTACGAGCAGTACTTC	CASSVPGQGIYEQYF
17	-	TRBV6-1	TRBJ2-5	TRBD2	TGTGCCAGCAGTGAAGCCCCTAGCGGGGGGGCTCTGGAGACCCAGTACTTC	CASSEAPSGGALETQYF
15	-	TRBV5-4	TRBJ1-6	-	TGTGCCAGCAGCCAGGGTCCGCTAGGGAATTCACCCCTCCACTTT	CASSQGPLGNSPLHF
18	-	TRBV27	TRBJ1-6	TRBD1	TGTGCCAGCACCTCGCGGACAGGGGCGAGTTCCTATAATTCACCCCTCCACTTT	CASTSRTGASSYNSPLHF
14	-	TRBV7-6	TRBJ2-7	-	TGTGCCAGCAGCTTACTCTCTAGCTCCTACGAGCAGTACTTC	CASSLLSSSYEQYF